A single sample gave rise to the 10 T cell receptor beta chains below, sequenced in a study of T cells after yellow fever vaccination. One entry per CDR3 protein, called by TCRdb with MiXCR from the 5' RACE reads. The sample holds 95,000 to 150,000 distinct CDR3 sequences, nearly 15% seen once. The source material was CD8+ T cells sorted from PBMCs, sampled 5 days after the yellow fever booster vaccination. These receptors came from a man between 18 and 35 years old who received the YFV17D yellow fever vaccine.

Written as DNA, the CDR3 is TGCGCCAGCAGCCGATCGCAGGGAACCACCGGGGAGCTGTTTTTT. Amino acids: CASSRSQGTTGELFF. This sequence joins TRBV4-3 and TRBJ2-2; D may be TRBD1 (5 bases). V was clipped by 4 bases and J by 4 bases, with 13 bases between them. This CDR3 has 15 residues. Germline CDR1 reads LGHNA; CDR2 reads YSLEER.

This sequence joins TRBV7-3 and TRBJ2-3; 9 bases line up with TRBD1. This CDR3 is built from 15 residues. With 5 bases clipped from V and 1 base from J, the junction kept 4 bases outside the gene matches. Germline V gives CDR1 SGHTA, CDR2 FQGTGA. The CDR3 here is CASSRRQGGTDTQYF. The DNA of the CDR3 is TGTGCCAGCAGCCGGCGACAGGGGGGCACAGATACGCAGTATTTT.

Only a few counts were recorded for this clonotype. The V call is TRBV4-3, the J call TRBJ2-6; D not resolved. Germline CDR1 is LGHNA and CDR2 is YSLEER. Trimming removed 1 base from V and 4 bases from J, with 8 bases in between. The CDR3 totals 15 residues. This chain's CDR3 is CASSQGFGGANVLTF. The CDR3 nucleotides read TGCGCCAGCAGCCAAGGCTTTGGGGGGGCCAACGTCCTGACTTTC.

The sample holds a few counts of this clonotype. The J gene is TRBJ2-5, the V gene TRBV7-9; D uncertain. This CDR3 has 15 amino acids. Trimming stripped 6 bases from V and 4 bases from J, with 18 bases between. Germline V gene lookup returns CDR1 SEHNR and CDR2 FQNEAQ (reference sequence). CDR3 nucleotides: TGTGCCAGCAGGCTCCTCCCGGATTTTCTAGAGACCCAGTACTTC. Protein: CASRLLPDFLETQYF. The whole variable domain, filled in from reference TRBV7-9 and TRBJ2-5, reads DTGVSQNPRHKITKRGQNVTFRCDPISEHNRLYWYRQTLGQGPEFLTYFQNEAQLEKSRLLSDRFSAERPKGSFSTLEIQRTEQGDSAMYLCASRLLPDFLETQYFGPGTRLLVL.

The rearrangement joins TRBV6-5 to TRBJ1-5; unclear D gene. Germline CDR1 MNHEY, CDR2 SVGAGI. V was cut by 9 bases and J by 0 bases, with 12 bases left in between. The CDR3 is 14 amino acids. In DNA form, the CDR3 reads TGTGCCAGTTCGGACGTCGATAGCAATCAGCCCCAGCATTTT. It translates to CASSDVDSNQPQHF.

This clonotype has a handful of counts. The genes are TRBV27 and TRBJ2-3; 8 nucleotides line up with TRBD1. Trimming took 3 bases from V and 10 from J; bases not matched to a gene: 9. The CDR3 loop spans 14 amino acids. CDR1 is MNHEY, CDR2 SMNVEV, per germline (reference sequence). The CDR3 loop is CASSFTGGSPSQYF. CDR3 DNA: TGTGCCAGCAGTTTTACAGGGGGTTCTCCCTCGCAGTATTTT.

The rearrangement links TRBV4-3 to TRBJ1-3; TRBD1 matches at 8 bases. With 0 bases clipped from V and 2 bases from J, the junction kept 6 bases outside the gene matches. The CDR3 spans 17 residues. Germline V CDR1 and CDR2: LGHNA, YSLEER. The CDR3 loop is CASSQDLDRGTGNTIYF. The CDR3, as DNA: TGCGCCAGCAGCCAAGATCTTGACAGGGGAACTGGAAACACCATATATTTT.

A few counts support this clonotype. This rearrangement joins TRBV29-1 to TRBJ1-4, with 9 bases that match TRBD1. CDR3 length: 12 residues. CDR1 and CDR2 from the germline V gene are SQVTM and ANQGSEA. V lost 7 bases, J lost 6 bases, and 3 bases stayed unmatched. CDR3 DNA: TGCAGCGCAAGGACAGGGGATGAAAAACTGTTTTTT. This sequence encodes CSARTGDEKLFF.

The gene calls are TRBV29-1 and TRBJ2-7; no reliable D call. V lost 4 bases to trimming and J lost 5 bases, with 6 bases between them. The CDR3 loop spans 10 amino acids. Germline CDR1 is SQVTM and CDR2 is ANQGSEA. The CDR3 region has the DNA TGCAGCGTTGTTGGGGACGAGCAGTACTTC. The encoded protein is CSVVGDEQYF.

This clonotype was recorded a few times. This chain links TRBV29-1 with TRBJ2-7; 7 bases agree with TRBD1. The CDR3 totals 16 residues. Germline V gene lookup returns CDR1 SQVTM and CDR2 ANQGSEA. Trimming cost V 0 bases and J 4 bases; bases outside gene matches: 12. The CDR3 loop is CSVEDRGSRGQYEQYF. DNA of the CDR3: TGCAGCGTTGAAGATAGGGGGAGCAGGGGACAGTACGAGCAGTACTTC.